This T cell receptor (beta chain) was found in a study of metastatic and nonmetastatic thyroid tumors. Across the study: The comparison covered peripheral blood and tumor or nodule tissue in malignant and benign thyroid patients.

General study results and limits: According to reports, the diversity of TCR beta was significantly higher in malignant thyroid tumors than in benign nodules, and this held in both blood and tumor samples.

Prior to thyroid surgery, none of the patients had received any treatment. Source study methods: Researchers built a distant-metastasis classifier for papillary thyroid cancer that drew on CDR3 differences across clinicopathological groups. TCRdb re-clonotyped the PCR reads through MiXCR. In this record, the V and J calls reflect TCRdb's handling and not the investigators' own analysis. This sample has over 30,000 clones; approximately 8% occur once, and the top ten carry just under 45%. This clone appeared many times. Its antigen is not known. The sequence came from a female donor with papillary thyroid cancer or a benign thyroid nodule (not recorded which). Some clones in this sample may be carry-over from other donors' samples. Input material: blood.

CDR3 sequence: CASSLSGSFSSGAQYF. The CDR3 DNA sequence: TGTGCCAGCAGTTTATCGGGATCTTTTAGCTCGGGGGCCCAGTACTTC. This chain connects TRBV27 to TRBJ2-5, with D possibly TRBD2 on 6 matching bases. The CDR3 is 16 residues long. V lost 0 bases and J 9 bases, leaving 20 bases between the germline ends. Germline V CDR1 and CDR2: MNHEY, SMNVEV (reference sequence).